The subject of this entry is one T cell receptor (beta chain). Its target is unknown. CD45RO-negative, CCR7-selected cells formed the naive CD8 fraction, which excluded terminally differentiated effector memory CD45RA+ cells. Sorted-subset replicate PCRs used 200 ng DNA, 25,000 to 30,000 T cell genomes. Clones were read by immunoSEQ multiplex PCR, and TCRdb kept only the in-frame ones, dropping some. Found here are 750,000 to 1,000,000 clones, 92% of them singletons; the top ten hold around 24%. Trimming cost V 2 bases and J 6 bases; bases outside gene matches: 6. CDR3 length equals 14 residues. In germline, CDR1 is SGHNT, CDR2 YYREEE (reference sequence). The data were taken from a study of shared clonotypes between healthy human individuals. Study observations and caveats: Non-shared clonotypes had lower generation probabilities than clonotypes shared by all four sorted-subset donors. Between a handful of donors, naive CD4 clonotypes were shared at a level of around 5.2%.

The V gene is TRBV5-4, the J gene TRBJ2-3; 7 nucleotides align to TRBD2. The clonotype comes from a man aged 25 to 45 in good health. The sample comprised naive CD8+ T cells sorted from blood. CDR3 protein: CASSLTGGGDTQYF. CDR3 DNA: TGTGCCAGCAGCTTAACGGGAGGAGGGGATACGCAGTATTTT.